A selection of T cell receptor beta chains follows, all from one sample in a study of cytomegalovirus exposure and HLA in healthy donors. Profiling relied on immunoSEQ multiplex PCR, and the TCRdb table lists in-frame clones only, not all of them. This sample has about 82,000 clones, with about 68% found just once. Material for sequencing was PBMCs. These receptor sequences come from a man aged 35 to 55 in good health and CMV-seropositive. CDR3s include the opening cysteine and the closing phenylalanine or tryptophan. A D gene is named only where the DNA matches it firmly. Clone size is stated in some rows and not others, as once, few, many or a class when expanded.

TRBJ1-2,TRBV4-1,-,-,CASSQGPGLNYGYTF,TGCGCCAGCAGCCAAGGTCCGGGATTGAACTATGGCTACACCTTC
TRBJ1-5,TRBV5-1,-,-,CASSFDSPSQPQHF,TGCGCCAGCAGCTTTGACAGTCCCAGTCAGCCCCAGCATTTT
TRBJ2-7,TRBV11-3,once,TRBD1,CASSSVSGTAFNEQYF,TGTGCCAGCAGCTCCGTTTCCGGGACAGCTTTCAACGAGCAGTACTTC
TRBJ1-1,TRBV5-1,-,-,CASSPGVRPEAFF,TGCGCCAGCAGCCCGGGGGTCAGACCTGAAGCTTTCTTT
TRBJ1-1,TRBV28,-,-,CASSLYLPEAFF,TGTGCCAGCAGTTTATATCTCCCTGAAGCTTTCTTT
TRBJ2-5,TRBV7-9,few,-,CASSFVGLQETQYF,TGTGCCAGCAGCTTTGTGGGACTCCAAGAGACCCAGTACTTC
TRBJ2-7,TRBV30,-,-,CAWSPGLSYEQYF,TGTGCCTGGAGTCCGGGACTGTCGTACGAGCAGTACTTC
TRBJ2-1,TRBV27,-,-,CASRTGSSYNEQFF,TGTGCCAGTCGCACAGGGAGCTCCTACAATGAGCAGTTCTTC
TRBJ2-3,TRBV10-1,-,TRBD2,CASSESLGGGADTQYF,TGCGCCAGCAGTGAGTCTCTTGGCGGGGGGGCAGATACGCAGTATTTT
TRBJ2-7,TRBV4-1,-,-,CASSQVLVRRQYF,TGCGCCAGCAGCCAAGTGCTAGTAAGGCGACAGTACTTC
TRBJ2-7,TRBV11-1,-,-,CASSRRGDNEQYF,TGTGCCAGCAGCCGGCGAGGGGACAACGAGCAGTACTTC